The clone carrying this T cell receptor beta chain was counted once. The antigen is undetermined. Germline and junction disagree at one end, which may indicate a read error. The data were obtained in a study of T-cell reconstitution after alpha-beta-depleted transplantation in children. Study-wide results and caveats: About two months after transplant, alpha-beta T cells reportedly came from several hundred expanded graft clones.

Per germline, CDR1 SNHLY and CDR2 FYNNEI. The CDR3 sequence is 13 residues long. Unique molecular identifiers were incorporated when the TCRbeta library was constructed. In TCRdb, the PCR reads were re-called with MiXCR into one record per CDR3 protein. The profile covers about a million distinct CDR3 sequences, with roughly 29% appearing a single time and over 25% taken by the ten largest. This chain joins TRBV2 and TRBJ2-7, with a tentative D call TRBD1 (8 bases). The receptor comes from a boy under two years old who had a stem cell transplant for SCID, so the T cells may come from the graft donor. Sequenced here: PBMCs, mostly from graft donor cells, sampled 360 days after TCRalphabeta/CD19-depleted stem cell transplant. The CDR3 DNA reads as TGTGCCAGCAGCGAAAACAGGGGGGGCGGCTCCGTCTTC. Residues: CASSENRGGGSVF.